This T cell receptor beta chain came from a study of somatic mutations in cytotoxic T cells in rheumatoid arthritis. Study-level background: After diagnosis, patient blood (around 32 ml EDTA) was drawn right away, before any treatment was given. Notes on the study in general: A slight TRBV07 underrepresentation in rheumatoid arthritis patients was reported without multiple-comparison adjustment.

Positive selection with magnetic beads achieved the isolation of CD4+ and CD8+ cells, followed by a flow cytometry check of purity. Of note for this clone: Its antigen is undetermined.

Sequenced by immunoSEQ multiplex PCR; TCRdb stores in-frame clones only, minus some. The sample contains roughly 16,000 clones, roughly 80% of which appear only once. CDR1 is SGHDT, CDR2 YYEEEE, per germline. The CDR3 covers 12 residues. With 4 bases removed from V and 7 bases from J, the gap between germline ends came to 8 bases. Sequences were obtained from CD8+ T cells sorted from blood. The rearrangement links TRBV5-6 to TRBJ1-4; D not certain. The clonotype comes from an adult with rheumatoid arthritis. The CDR3 nucleotides are TGTGCCAGCAGCATCTGGGGTGAAAAACTGTTTTTT. Amino acid sequence: CASSIWGEKLFF.